The clone carrying this TCR beta chain was observed a few times. Germline loops: CDR1 MGHDK, CDR2 SYGVNS. CDR3 size: 16 residues. V was clipped by 4 bases and J by 4 bases; unmatched bases: 12. The PCR contained 60 Vbeta and 13 Jbeta primers. Clones were sequenced by immunoSEQ multiplex PCR, and TCRdb holds only the in-frame ones, with some missing. The sample has roughly 66,000 clones, around 77% seen once. This sample is drawn from a study of cytomegalovirus exposure and HLA in healthy donors. The chain employs TRBV25-1 and TRBJ1-2; 7 bases map to TRBD1. The clonotype originates from a man aged 50 to 60 in good health and CMV-seronegative. Sequenced sample: PBMCs. The CDR3 is CASSGLGQDPFYGYTF. CDR3 nucleotides: TGTGCCAGCAGTGGGTTAGGACAGGACCCCTTCTATGGCTACACCTTC.